The 22 T cell receptor beta chains in this list originate from one sample, sequenced in a study of CD8 T cells in Susac syndrome. RNA, at roughly 0.45 to 1 ug, was reverse transcribed with random hexamers. TCRdb called the immunoSEQ multiplex PCR reads again in MiXCR, with one record for every CDR3 protein. This table has a few hundred thousand distinct CDR3 sequences, 92% appearing once. Sequencing was done on a sample of CD8+ T cells from PBMCs. The receptor source for this set is a human donor with multiple sclerosis.

The chain carries TRBV12-3 or TRBV12-4 and TRBJ1-2, with 7 nucleotides matching TRBD1. The CDR3 is made up of 14 amino acids. Trimming took 6 bases from V and 5 from J; bases not matched to a gene: 9. CDR3 amino acids: CASSPTGSGYGYTF. CDR3 sequence (DNA): TGTGCCAGCAGCCCGACAGGGTCAGGGTATGGCTACACCTTC.

The chain combines TRBV11-1 with TRBJ2-7; TRBD1 is a possible D gene (9 bases). Deletions cut 4 bases from V and 3 bases from J, with 34 bases between. The germline V gene encodes CDR1 SGHAT and CDR2 FQDESV (reference sequence). This CDR3 has 21 amino acids. The CDR3 is CASSSPVRDRDGLAGSYEQYF. The CDR3 coding sequence is TGTGCCAGCAGCTCTCCCGTCCGGGACAGGGATGGTTTAGCGGGAAGCTACGAGCAGTACTTC.

V is TRBV7-9 and J is TRBJ2-5; 8 nucleotides match TRBD2. In germline, CDR1 is SEHNR, CDR2 FQNEAQ (reference sequence). The CDR3 length is 15 residues. The V and J ends lost 1 base and 5 bases, in that order; junction bases with no gene match: 6. The CDR3: CASSLVAGGGETQYF. CDR3 in DNA: TGTGCCAGCAGCTTAGTTGCGGGAGGTGGGGAGACCCAGTACTTC.

The V call is TRBV7-9, the J call TRBJ1-1, with a weak D call TRBD1 (6 bases). CDR1 SEHNR and CDR2 FQNEAQ come from the germline V gene (reference sequence). V was cut by 3 bases and J by 11 bases, with 16 bases left in between. The CDR3 has 13 residues. The CDR3 nucleotides read TGTGCCAGCAGCTTCCCGACAGGTCAAGGGGCTTTCTTT. Protein: CASSFPTGQGAFF.

This clonotype has only one observation. This chain uses TRBV19 with TRBJ1-1; a possible D gene is TRBD1 (6 bases). Per germline, CDR1 LNHDA and CDR2 SQIVND (reference sequence). V was pared by 4 bases and J by 7 bases, with 19 bases between. The CDR3 runs to 15 residues. CDR3 region: CASSSFRDIGCEAFF. The CDR3 coding sequence is TGTGCCAGTAGTAGTTTCCGGGACATCGGATGTGAAGCTTTCTTT.

This chain links TRBV9 with TRBJ1-5; a possible D gene is TRBD1 (5 bases). The CDR3 is 14 amino acids. The V end lost 3 bases, the J end lost 0 bases, and 7 bases lay between the germline ends. The germline V gene has CDR1 SGDLS and CDR2 YYNGEE. CDR3 sequence (DNA): TGTGCCAGCAGCGAACAGGATAGCAATCAGCCCCAGCATTTT. Its translation is CASSEQDSNQPQHF.

The rearrangement links TRBV9 to TRBJ2-3, with 8 nucleotides matching TRBD2. CDR3 length: 15 residues. Germline trimming cut 2 bases from V and 2 bases from J; bases unmatched to any gene: 4. In germline, CDR1 is SGDLS, CDR2 YYNGEE. DNA of the CDR3: TGTGCCAGCAGCGTTTCTAGCGGGCACACAGATACGCAGTATTTT. Its protein is CASSVSSGHTDTQYF.

The chain recombines TRBV7-6 with TRBJ2-1; D uncertain. The CDR3 sequence is 17 residues long. The germline V and J ends were trimmed by 4 bases and 5 bases, with 21 bases remaining between them. Germline V gene sequence: CDR1 SGHVS, CDR2 FNYEAQ. CDR3 nucleotides: TGTGCCAGCAGCTCGGCCTTGGACCGCCCGCTGAACAATGAGCAGTTCTTC. It specifies CASSSALDRPLNNEQFF.

This clonotype has a handful of counts. The chain combines TRBV2 with TRBJ2-7; D might be TRBD1 (5 bases). The germline CDR1 and CDR2 sequences are SNHLY and FYNNEI. Trimming took off 8 bases at V and 1 base at J, with 18 bases between the two ends. The CDR3 spans 15 residues. The CDR3 DNA sequence: TGTGCCAGCCTTGACAGATTTATAGCTTCCTACGAGCAGTACTTC. This sequence encodes CASLDRFIASYEQYF.

This chain uses TRBV27 with TRBJ2-1, with D possibly matching TRBD2 (6 bases). This CDR3 comprises 15 residues. Deletions cut 2 bases from V and 1 base from J, with 9 bases between. Looked up from germline, CDR1 is MNHEY and CDR2 is SMNVEV (reference sequence). The CDR3 DNA is TGTGCCAGCAGTTTACTAGCGCGATCCTACAATGAGCAGTTCTTC. Amino acids: CASSLLARSYNEQFF.

The chain is built from TRBV9 and TRBJ2-3; D might be TRBD1 or TRBD2, each matching 5 bases. CDR3 size: 14 residues. Germline values: CDR1 SGDLS, CDR2 YYNGEE. The V end lost 4 bases, the J end lost 4 bases, and 13 bases lay between the germline ends. CDR3 protein: CASSSKGRPDTQYF. CDR3 in DNA: TGTGCCAGCAGCTCCAAGGGACGGCCAGATACGCAGTATTTT.

CDR3 sequence: CASSRDRDYEQYF. DNA of the CDR3: TGTGCCAGCAGCAGGGACAGAGACTACGAGCAGTACTTC. The V call is TRBV6-2 or TRBV6-3, the J call TRBJ2-7; 7 nucleotides agree with TRBD1. This CDR3 region has 13 residues. Germline values: CDR1 MNHEY, CDR2 SVGEGT. V trimming: 6 bases; J trimming: 3 bases; junction bases outside the gene matches: 5.

The chain is built from TRBV6-6 and TRBJ2-1; D is tentatively TRBD1 or TRBD2 (6 bases each). V gave up 0 bases and J gave up 6 bases, with 15 bases separating them. Per the germline V gene, CDR1 is MNHNY and CDR2 is SVGAGI (reference sequence). This CDR3 is built from 16 residues. CDR3 region: CASSYSRGHASNEQFF. CDR3 sequence (DNA): TGTGCCAGCAGTTACTCCCGGGGGCACGCAAGCAATGAGCAGTTCTTC.

The chain is built from TRBV5-6 and TRBJ2-2; TRBD1 might be the D (6 bases). V shed 1 base and J shed 6 bases, with 10 bases lying between them. The germline V gene encodes CDR1 SGHDT and CDR2 YYEEEE. The CDR3 is 14 amino acids. The CDR3 sequence: CASSLSSGAGELFF. CDR3 nucleotide sequence: TGTGCCAGCAGCTTGAGCTCAGGGGCCGGGGAGCTGTTTTTT.

J is TRBJ2-3 and V is TRBV9; unclear D gene. The CDR3 is 15 residues long. CDR1 SGDLS and CDR2 YYNGEE come from the germline V gene. The V end lost 0 bases, the J end lost 2 bases, and 10 bases lay between the germline ends. The DNA of the CDR3 is TGTGCCAGCAGCGTAGGAAGGACCCCCACAGATACGCAGTATTTT. This gives the protein CASSVGRTPTDTQYF.

Here the CDR3 reads CSAFLGGSYGYTF. Written as DNA, the CDR3 is TGCAGCGCTTTTTTGGGCGGCTCGTATGGCTACACCTTC. V usage is TRBV29-1 and J usage is TRBJ1-2; no reliable D call. The CDR3 consists of 13 residues. CDR1 is SQVTM and CDR2 is ANQGSEA in the germline V gene. Trimming left V 7 bases short and J 5 bases short, with 17 bases between.

The genes are TRBV2 and TRBJ2-2, with D unresolved. This CDR3 contains 11 residues. V dropped 4 bases and J dropped 7 bases, with 4 bases sitting between them. In germline, CDR1 is SNHLY, CDR2 FYNNEI. In DNA, the CDR3 is TGTGCCAGCAGTGTGAGCGGGGAGCTGTTTTTT. It yields the protein CASSVSGELFF. Variable domain in full (rest from reference TRBV2 and TRBJ2-2): EPEVTQTPSHQVTQMGQEVILRCVPISNHLYFYWYRQILGQKVEFLVSFYNNEISEKSEIFDDQFSVERPDGSNFTLKIRSTKLEDSAMYFCASSVSGELFFGEGSRLTVL.

This chain uses TRBV7-9 with TRBJ2-5, with 13 bases matching TRBD2. This CDR3 has 16 residues. CDR1 and CDR2 (germline): SEHNR, FQNEAQ (reference sequence). The junction had 4 bases not matched to a gene; V was cut back by 5 bases and J by 1 base. The CDR3: CASSIGTSGIQETQYF. The CDR3 bases are TGTGCCAGCAGCATCGGGACTAGCGGGATCCAAGAGACCCAGTACTTC.

This sequence joins TRBV12-3 or TRBV12-4 and TRBJ2-4; 8 bases map to TRBD1. V lost 5 bases and J lost 7; bases outside the gene matches: 4. The CDR3 has 13 amino acids. CDR3 DNA: TGTGCCAGCAGTCAGGGGGCAGGTAACATTCAGTACTTC. Its translation: CASSQGAGNIQYF.

The chain has TRBV12-3 or TRBV12-4 and TRBJ2-1; TRBD2 matches 11 bases. The ends lost 6 bases at V and 2 bases at J; junction bases unmatched: 12. The CDR3 totals 18 residues. The CDR3 loop reads CASSHTPGLAGPYNEQFF. CDR3 sequence (DNA): TGTGCCAGCAGCCATACCCCCGGACTAGCGGGTCCCTACAATGAGCAGTTCTTC.

J is TRBJ1-1 and V is TRBV5-6, with D hard to call. CDR3 length equals 13 residues. CDR1 and CDR2 from the germline V gene are SGHDT and YYEEEE. V was shortened by 3 bases and J by 8 bases, with 14 bases between the two germline ends. CDR3 in amino acids: CASSSWPLKEAFF. CDR3 nucleotides: TGTGCCAGCAGCTCCTGGCCCTTGAAGGAAGCTTTCTTT.

The V call is TRBV24-1, the J call TRBJ2-1, with D possibly being TRBD2 (5 bases). V dropped 9 bases and J dropped 9 bases, with 14 bases sitting between them. Germline values: CDR1 KGHDR, CDR2 SFDVKD. The CDR3 runs 12 residues. CDR3: CATSPRVGEQFF. The CDR3 DNA reads as TGTGCCACCTCCCCGAGGGTGGGTGAGCAGTTCTTC.